The next 32 T cell receptor beta chains were all read from a single sample in a study of shared clonotypes between healthy human individuals. Data came from immunoSEQ multiplex PCR; TCRdb stores just in-frame clones and leaves some out. The data show nearly 750,000 clones, with roughly 72% seen just once and under 2% held by the top ten. Input material: memory CD4+ T cells sorted from blood. Subset defined: CD45RA-negative fraction. The receptors stem from a woman in her 30s in good health.

The chain is built from TRBV15 and TRBJ1-4, with a tentative D call TRBD1 (5 bases). V lost 5 bases and J lost 0, with 13 bases in between. The length of the CDR3 is 16 residues. Germline V gene data show CDR1 as LNHNV and CDR2 as YYDKDF (reference sequence). The CDR3 region has the DNA TGTGCCACCAGCCCCCCGCGAGGGGCAACTAATGAAAAACTGTTTTTT. Translation gives CATSPPRGATNEKLFF.

The chain combines TRBV6-1 with TRBJ1-2, with D possibly TRBD1 on 5 matching bases. The CDR3 is made up of 13 amino acids. Per the germline V gene, CDR1 is MNHNS and CDR2 is SASEGT. With 8 bases removed from V and 2 bases from J, the gap between germline ends came to 12 bases. The CDR3 nucleotides read TGTGCCAGCCAAACCTGGGACAACTATGGCTACACCTTC. Residues: CASQTWDNYGYTF.

This sequence joins TRBV6-1 and TRBJ2-3; weak D call: TRBD2 (5 bases). CDR1 and CDR2 (germline): MNHNS, SASEGT. The CDR3 length is 16 residues. Trimming pared 2 bases from V and 0 bases from J, leaving 12 bases between. CDR3 loop: CASSERPRTSTDTQYF. CDR3 nucleotide sequence: TGTGCCAGCAGTGAACGTCCTAGGACTAGCACAGATACGCAGTATTTT.

In its sample, this clone was seen once. The V and J genes are TRBV2 and TRBJ2-3; TRBD2 agrees at 10 bases. The CDR3 loop spans 16 amino acids. Germline V gives CDR1 SNHLY, CDR2 FYNNEI. V shed 2 bases and J 6 bases; nucleotides not matched to a gene: 8. DNA for the CDR3: TGTGCCAGCAGTGAAAGCCCTAGCGGGAGCCTCGATACGCAGTATTTT. Encoded protein: CASSESPSGSLDTQYF.

This sequence joins TRBV5-6 and TRBJ2-1, with unresolved D. The V gene lost 4 bases and the J gene lost 4 bases, with 15 bases spanning the gap. This CDR3 is 15 amino acids long. The V gene's germline CDR1 is SGHDT and CDR2 YYEEEE. The CDR3 nucleotides are TGTGCCAGCAGCCTTCGGGCCCGGCTTTACAATGAGCAGTTCTTC. Amino acids: CASSLRARLYNEQFF. Drawing the rest from reference TRBV5-6 and TRBJ2-1, the complete variable domain is DAGVTQSPTHLIKTRGQQVTLRCSPKSGHDTVSWYQQALGQGPQFIFQYYEEEERQRGNFPDRFSGHQFPNYSSELNVNALLLGDSALYLCASSLRARLYNEQFFGPGTRLTVL.

The CDR3 DNA reads as TGTGCCAGCAGCCAAACCAGCGGAATGGATGTCACAGATACGCAGTATTTT. Protein product: CASSQTSGMDVTDTQYF. This chain joins TRBV4-2 and TRBJ2-3; D is possibly TRBD2 (5 bases). The V and J ends lost 2 bases and 2 bases respectively, with 17 bases between them. Germline CDR1 and CDR2: LGHNA and YNFKEQ. This CDR3 is built from 17 residues.

As for this clone: A far larger clone is a single base away, which makes a read error likely. The chain couples TRBV30 to TRBJ2-2, with D possibly being TRBD1 or TRBD2 (6 bases each). V was pared by 6 bases and J by 3 bases, with 17 bases between. The CDR3 is made up of 15 amino acids. Per germline, CDR1 GTSNPN and CDR2 SVGIG (reference sequence). CDR3 region: CACPGIGGYTGELFF. The CDR3 DNA reads as TGTGCCTGTCCCGGGATAGGGGGGTACACCGGGGAGCTGTTTTTT.

The chain links TRBV29-1 to TRBJ2-3, with D maybe TRBD1 (6 bases). V was shortened by 7 bases and J by 6 bases, with 17 bases between the two germline ends. Germline CDR1 reads SQVTM; CDR2 reads ANQGSEA. The CDR3 spans 13 residues. CDR3 sequence: CSANREFYDTQYF. Written as DNA, the CDR3 is TGCAGCGCGAACAGGGAGTTTTATGATACGCAGTATTTT.

This chain connects TRBV25-1 to TRBJ2-3; TRBD1 might be the D (6 bases). Trimming took 2 bases from V and 2 from J, leaving 11 bases between them. Looked up from germline, CDR1 is MGHDK and CDR2 is SYGVNS. The CDR3 runs to 15 residues. The chain's CDR3 is CASSEMNRVTDTQYF. The CDR3 DNA is TGTGCCAGCAGTGAAATGAACAGGGTCACAGATACGCAGTATTTT.

The V and J genes are TRBV19 and TRBJ1-1; D perhaps matches TRBD1 (5 bases). Trimming pared 3 bases from V and 4 bases from J, leaving 12 bases between. Germline lookup yields CDR1 LNHDA and CDR2 SQIVND (reference sequence). CDR3 length equals 14 residues. The DNA of the CDR3 is TGTGCCAGTAGTATTGGCAGGGACCCCACTGAAGCTTTCTTT. It encodes CASSIGRDPTEAFF.

This clone has only a few counts. The V and J genes are TRBV7-2 and TRBJ2-1, with TRBD2 matching 7 bases. Germline CDR1 SGHTA, CDR2 FQGNSA. The CDR3 length is 15 residues. The ends lost 1 base at V and 6 bases at J; junction bases unmatched: 6. CDR3 in DNA: TGTGCCAGCAGCTTAGATGCGGGAGCTCTCAATGAGCAGTTCTTC. This encodes CASSLDAGALNEQFF.

This clone was recorded many times. This chain uses TRBV28 with TRBJ2-2; D remains ambiguous. Deletions cut 6 bases from V and 6 bases from J, with 8 bases between. CDR3 length equals 12 residues. Germline V gives CDR1 MDHEN, CDR2 SYDVKM. CDR3 DNA sequence: TGTGCCAGCAGGCGTAAGCCCGGGGAGCTGTTTTTT. It is translated as CASRRKPGELFF.

This chain links TRBV5-1 with TRBJ2-5, with 8 nucleotides matching TRBD1. Trimming at V came to 0 bases and at J to 4 bases, leaving 8 bases not matched to a gene. The germline CDR1 and CDR2 sequences are SGHRS and YFSETQ. CDR3 length: 16 amino acids. For the CDR3, the DNA is TGCGCCAGCAGCTTGGGTCCCCAGGGGGCTGGAGAGACCCAGTACTTC. Residues: CASSLGPQGAGETQYF.

This clone appeared a single time. The chain uses TRBV28 and TRBJ2-7; D remains unclear. CDR1 is MDHEN, CDR2 SYDVKM, per germline. V lost 5 bases and J lost 2, with 16 bases in between. This CDR3 comprises 15 residues. The CDR3 DNA sequence: TGTGCCAGCAGTGCCAGGATCCTACGCCCCTACGAGCAGTACTTC. Its translation is CASSARILRPYEQYF.

In this sample, this clone turned up many times. V is TRBV4-1 and J is TRBJ1-2; a weak D match, TRBD1 (5 bases). The ends were cut back, 1 base at V and 0 bases at J, with 21 bases in the middle. CDR3 length: 19 amino acids. In germline, CDR1 is MGHRA, CDR2 YSYEKL. DNA for the CDR3: TGCGCCAGCAGCCAAGGGGCCAAAGGGGAGGGATTCCCTAACTATGGCTACACCTTC. Its protein is CASSQGAKGEGFPNYGYTF.

The gene calls are TRBV27 and TRBJ2-2; 8 positions agree with TRBD1. The germline V gene has CDR1 MNHEY and CDR2 SMNVEV (reference sequence). V lost 1 base to trimming and J lost 4 bases; unmatched junction nucleotides: 8. The CDR3 consists of 17 residues. This chain's CDR3 is CASSLFGQGRITGELFF. In DNA form, the CDR3 reads TGTGCCAGCAGTTTATTCGGACAGGGAAGAATCACCGGGGAGCTGTTTTTT.

Details on this clone: A read error may produce the germline difference seen at one junction end. Distinct nucleotide sequences in the sample also encode this CDR3. V gene TRBV4-1 combines with J gene TRBJ2-6, with D possibly matching TRBD1 (6 bases). The CDR3 spans 17 residues. The germline V gene encodes CDR1 MGHRA and CDR2 YSYEKL. The CDR3 sequence is CASSQDYRAAGANVLTF. The CDR3 bases are TGCGCCAGTAGCCAAGATTACAGGGCAGCTGGGGCCAACGTCCTGACTTTC.

The chain carries TRBV5-1 and TRBJ1-5, with D perhaps matching TRBD1 (5 bases). From germline, CDR1 is SGHRS and CDR2 YFSETQ. With 0 bases removed from V and 2 bases from J, the gap between germline ends came to 12 bases. The length of the CDR3 is 16 residues. As DNA, the CDR3 is TGCGCCAGCAGCTTGGAAGGCAGGGATGGCAATCAGCCCCAGCATTTT. Protein: CASSLEGRDGNQPQHF.

The V and J genes are TRBV6-5 and TRBJ1-4; 7 bases map to TRBD1. The CDR3 loop spans 15 amino acids. V lost 5 bases to trimming and J lost 5 bases; unmatched junction nucleotides: 8. Looked up from germline, CDR1 is MNHEY and CDR2 is SVGAGI. Written as DNA, the CDR3 is TGTGCCAGCAGTCGTCAGGGGGTATTGAATGAAAAACTGTTTTTT. Protein product: CASSRQGVLNEKLFF.

This clone has a handful of counts. It may be a read error: a sequence one base away is much more abundant. This chain links TRBV11-2 with TRBJ2-7; 7 bases agree with TRBD2. Germline assignment: CDR1 SGHAT and CDR2 FQNNGV. J lost 0 bases, V lost 5 bases, and 4 bases had no gene match. The CDR3 extends over 14 amino acids. The CDR3 DNA is TGTGCCAGCAGCGGCCAGCGGGACTCCTACGAGCAGTACTTC. This encodes CASSGQRDSYEQYF.

The chain combines TRBV6-5 with TRBJ2-1; D possibly corresponds to TRBD1 (7 bases). Germline assignment: CDR1 MNHEY and CDR2 SVGAGI. V was cut by 6 bases and J by 5 bases, with 17 bases left in between. The CDR3 is 15 residues long. The CDR3, as DNA: TGTGCCAGCAGGGGGGGACAGATACACCACAATGAGCAGTTCTTC. Amino acid sequence: CASRGGQIHHNEQFF.

The V gene is TRBV28, the J gene TRBJ2-5, with a possible D match to TRBD2 (6 bases). The germline gives CDR1 MDHEN, CDR2 SYDVKM. The V gene lost 6 bases and the J gene lost 3 bases, with 11 bases spanning the gap. This CDR3 has 13 amino acids. The CDR3 here is CASRGDSEETQYF. The CDR3 nucleotides read TGTGCCAGCAGAGGGGACTCCGAAGAGACCCAGTACTTC.

The V call is TRBV7-9, the J call TRBJ2-1; D not resolved. The length of the CDR3 is 12 residues. V gave up 2 bases and J gave up 7 bases, with 6 bases separating them. Per germline, CDR1 SEHNR and CDR2 FQNEAQ (reference sequence). CDR3: CASSLIWNEQFF. In nucleotides, the CDR3 is TGTGCCAGCAGCTTAATTTGGAATGAGCAGTTCTTC.

The J gene is TRBJ1-1, the V gene TRBV27; D may be TRBD1 (5 bases). CDR1 and CDR2 (germline): MNHEY, SMNVEV (reference sequence). Trimming left V 5 bases short and J 0 bases short, with 13 bases between. This CDR3 contains 15 residues. The CDR3 sequence: CASSPREGMNTEAFF. The CDR3 coding sequence is TGTGCCAGCAGTCCCCGGGAGGGGATGAACACTGAAGCTTTCTTT.

The genes are TRBV27 and TRBJ1-1; tentative D call: TRBD1 (6 bases). Germline CDR1 reads MNHEY; CDR2 reads SMNVEV (reference sequence). The CDR3 contains 13 residues. V lost 8 bases, J lost 0 bases, and 10 bases lay in between. This chain's CDR3 is CASFGQLNTEAFF. DNA of the CDR3: TGTGCCAGCTTTGGACAGTTGAACACTGAAGCTTTCTTT.

V and J are TRBV28 and TRBJ2-1; 7 bases are a match to TRBD2. This CDR3 region has 14 residues. CDR1 MDHEN and CDR2 SYDVKM come from the germline V gene. V dropped 8 bases and J dropped 6; count of bases not matched to a gene: 10. CDR3 sequence (DNA): TGTGCCAGCGGTAATCGGCGGGAGACCAATGAGCAGTTCTTC. Its protein product is CASGNRRETNEQFF. The full variable domain, in which reference TRBV28 and TRBJ2-1 provide the parts outside the CDR3, is DVKVTQSSRYLVKRTGEKVFLECVQDMDHENMFWYRQDPGLGLRLIYFSYDVKMKEKGDIPEGYSVSREKKERFSLILESASTNQTSMYLCASGNRRETNEQFFGPGTRLTVL.

This clone turned up a few times. This chain joins TRBV9 and TRBJ2-3, with 11 bases that match TRBD2. CDR3 size: 18 residues. Germline V gives CDR1 SGDLS, CDR2 YYNGEE. Losses at the gene ends were 0 bases for V and 4 bases for J; bases not matched to a gene: 10. DNA for the CDR3: TGTGCCAGCAGCGTAGCTACTAGCGGGAGTATTAGTGCAGATACGCAGTATTTT. Translation: CASSVATSGSISADTQYF.

The V gene is TRBV18, the J gene TRBJ1-1; the D is unclear. The V end lost 3 bases, the J end lost 1 base, and 9 bases lay between the germline ends. Germline V CDR1 and CDR2: KGHSH, LQKENI. The CDR3 is 14 amino acids. The CDR3 reads CASSPGPQNTEAFF. The CDR3 region has the DNA TGTGCCAGCTCACCTGGCCCCCAGAACACTGAAGCTTTCTTT.

V is TRBV28 and J is TRBJ1-1; 12 nucleotides align to TRBD1. The germline V gene has CDR1 MDHEN and CDR2 SYDVKM. Germline trimming cut 4 bases from V and 4 bases from J; bases unmatched to any gene: 4. The CDR3 totals 15 residues. The CDR3 here is CASSSGTGGFTEAFF. For the CDR3, the DNA is TGTGCCAGCAGTTCAGGGACAGGGGGCTTCACTGAAGCTTTCTTT.

The chain links TRBV5-1 to TRBJ2-5; 7 bases are shared with TRBD2. CDR1 and CDR2 (germline): SGHRS, YFSETQ. CDR3 size: 15 residues. The trim removed 4 bases at V and 5 bases at J, leaving 11 bases unmatched. CDR3 DNA sequence: TGCGCCAGCAGCCGCGGGGGACGAAGCGGGGAGACCCAGTACTTC. Amino acids: CASSRGGRSGETQYF.

The CDR3 sequence: CASSEAAGTQPQHF. In DNA, the CDR3 is TGTGCCAGCAGTGAAGCGGCAGGGACTCAGCCCCAGCATTTT. The rearrangement links TRBV6-1 to TRBJ1-5; D is possibly TRBD1 (5 bases). The CDR3 has 14 residues. Trimming pared 0 bases from V and 6 bases from J, leaving 9 bases between. CDR1 MNHNS and CDR2 SASEGT come from the germline V gene.

The chain links TRBV5-1 to TRBJ2-7; 7 bases map to TRBD1. The CDR3 loop spans 15 amino acids. Trimming removed 3 bases from V and 1 base from J; junction bases left unmatched: 7. Germline V gene data show CDR1 as SGHRS and CDR2 as YFSETQ. CDR3 in amino acids: CASSSSRDSSYEQYF. The CDR3 bases are TGCGCCAGCAGCTCAAGCCGGGACAGTTCCTACGAGCAGTACTTC.